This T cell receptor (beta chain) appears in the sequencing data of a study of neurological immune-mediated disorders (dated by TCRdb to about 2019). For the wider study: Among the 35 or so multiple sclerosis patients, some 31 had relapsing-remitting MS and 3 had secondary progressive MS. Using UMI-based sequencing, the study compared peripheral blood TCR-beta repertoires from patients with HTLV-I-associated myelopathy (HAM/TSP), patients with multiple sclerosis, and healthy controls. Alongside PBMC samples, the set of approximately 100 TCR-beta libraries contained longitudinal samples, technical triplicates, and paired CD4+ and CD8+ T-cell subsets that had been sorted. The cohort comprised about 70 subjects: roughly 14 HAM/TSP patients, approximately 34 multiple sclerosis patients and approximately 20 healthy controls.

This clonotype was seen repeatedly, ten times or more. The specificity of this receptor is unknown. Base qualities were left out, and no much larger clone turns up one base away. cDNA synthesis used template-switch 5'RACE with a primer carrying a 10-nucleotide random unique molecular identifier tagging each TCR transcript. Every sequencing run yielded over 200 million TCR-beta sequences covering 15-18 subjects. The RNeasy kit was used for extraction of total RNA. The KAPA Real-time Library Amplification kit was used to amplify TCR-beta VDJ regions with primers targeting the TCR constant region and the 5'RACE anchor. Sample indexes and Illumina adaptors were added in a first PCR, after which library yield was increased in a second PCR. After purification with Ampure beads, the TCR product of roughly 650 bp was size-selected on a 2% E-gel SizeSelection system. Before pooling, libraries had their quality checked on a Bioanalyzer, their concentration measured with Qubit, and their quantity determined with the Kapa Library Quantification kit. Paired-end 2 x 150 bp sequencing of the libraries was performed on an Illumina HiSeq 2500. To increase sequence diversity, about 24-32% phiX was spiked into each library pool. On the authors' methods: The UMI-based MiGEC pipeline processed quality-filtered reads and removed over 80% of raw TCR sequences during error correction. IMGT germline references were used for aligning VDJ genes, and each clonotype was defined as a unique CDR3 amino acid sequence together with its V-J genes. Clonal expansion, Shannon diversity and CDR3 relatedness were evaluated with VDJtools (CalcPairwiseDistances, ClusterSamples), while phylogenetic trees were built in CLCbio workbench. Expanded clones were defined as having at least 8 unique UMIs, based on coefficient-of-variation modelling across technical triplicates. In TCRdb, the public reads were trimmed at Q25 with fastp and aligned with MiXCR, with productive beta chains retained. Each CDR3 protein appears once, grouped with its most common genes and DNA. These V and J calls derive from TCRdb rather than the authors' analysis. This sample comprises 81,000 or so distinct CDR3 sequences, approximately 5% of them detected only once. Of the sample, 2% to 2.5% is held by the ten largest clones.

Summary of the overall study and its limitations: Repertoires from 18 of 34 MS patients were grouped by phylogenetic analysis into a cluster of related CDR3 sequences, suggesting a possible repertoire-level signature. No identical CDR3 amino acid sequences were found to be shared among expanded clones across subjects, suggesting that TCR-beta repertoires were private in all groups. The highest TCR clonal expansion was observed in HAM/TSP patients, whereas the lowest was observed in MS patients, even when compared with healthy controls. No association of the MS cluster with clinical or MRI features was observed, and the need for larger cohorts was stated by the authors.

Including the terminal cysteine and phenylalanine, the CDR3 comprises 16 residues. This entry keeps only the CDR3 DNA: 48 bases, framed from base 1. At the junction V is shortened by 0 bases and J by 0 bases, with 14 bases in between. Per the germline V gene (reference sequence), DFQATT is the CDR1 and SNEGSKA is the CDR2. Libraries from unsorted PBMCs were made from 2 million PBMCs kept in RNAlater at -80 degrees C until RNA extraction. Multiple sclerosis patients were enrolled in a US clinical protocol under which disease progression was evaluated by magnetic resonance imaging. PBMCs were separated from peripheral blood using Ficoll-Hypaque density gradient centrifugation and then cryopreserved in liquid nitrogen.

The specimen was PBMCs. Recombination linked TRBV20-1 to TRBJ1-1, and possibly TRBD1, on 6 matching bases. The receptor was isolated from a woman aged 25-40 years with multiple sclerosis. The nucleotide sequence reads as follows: TGCAGTGCTAGAGATGGAGGACAGCCTATGAACACTGAAGCTTTCTTT. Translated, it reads CSARDGGQPMNTEAFF.